The source of this TCR beta chain is a study of blood T cell repertoires in COVID-19. Data came from immunoSEQ multiplex PCR; TCRdb stores just in-frame clones and leaves some out. The repertoire holds 100,000 or so clones, approximately 72% seen once, with 19% in the top ten. V lost 2 bases and J 6 bases, leaving 19 bases between the germline ends. The CDR3 covers 17 residues. The V gene's germline CDR1 is SGHTA and CDR2 FQGNSA. Specimen: peripheral blood. This clonotype was obtained from a woman in her sixties or seventies with acute or convalescent COVID-19. The rearrangement uses TRBV7-2 and TRBJ2-2; D is undetermined. The CDR3 region has the DNA TGTGCCAGCAGCTTACAAGTTTTCACAGCCCTGGCCGGGGAGCTGTTTTTT. It translates to CASSLQVFTALAGELFF.